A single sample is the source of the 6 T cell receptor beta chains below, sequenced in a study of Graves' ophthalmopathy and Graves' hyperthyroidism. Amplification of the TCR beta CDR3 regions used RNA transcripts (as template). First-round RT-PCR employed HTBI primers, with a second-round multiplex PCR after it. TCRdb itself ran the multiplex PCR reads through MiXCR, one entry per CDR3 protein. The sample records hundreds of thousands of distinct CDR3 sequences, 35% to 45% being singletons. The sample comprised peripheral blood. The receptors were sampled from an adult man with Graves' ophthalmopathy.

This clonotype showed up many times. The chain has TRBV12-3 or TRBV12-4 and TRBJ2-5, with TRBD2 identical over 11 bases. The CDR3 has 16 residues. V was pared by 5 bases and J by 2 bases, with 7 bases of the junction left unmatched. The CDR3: CASSLTSGGLQETQYF. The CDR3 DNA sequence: TGTGCCAGCAGTCTCACTAGCGGGGGATTACAAGAGACCCAGTACTTC.

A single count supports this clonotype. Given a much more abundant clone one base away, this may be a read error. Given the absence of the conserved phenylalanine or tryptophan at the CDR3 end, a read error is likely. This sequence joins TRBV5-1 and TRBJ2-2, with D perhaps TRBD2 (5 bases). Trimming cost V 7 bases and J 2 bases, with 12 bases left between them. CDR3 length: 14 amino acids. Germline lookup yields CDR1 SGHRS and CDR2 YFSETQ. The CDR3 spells CASSEAVNTGELFL. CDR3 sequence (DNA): TGCGCCAGCTCGGAGGCGGTAAACACCGGGGAGCTGTTTCTT.

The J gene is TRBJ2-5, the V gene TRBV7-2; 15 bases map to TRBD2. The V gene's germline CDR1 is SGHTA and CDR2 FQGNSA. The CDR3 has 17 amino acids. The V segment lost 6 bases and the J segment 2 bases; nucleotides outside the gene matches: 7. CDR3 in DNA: TGTGCCAGCAGGGGGACTAGCGGGAGGCCCCGGCAAGAGACCCAGTACTTC. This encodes CASRGTSGRPRQETQYF.

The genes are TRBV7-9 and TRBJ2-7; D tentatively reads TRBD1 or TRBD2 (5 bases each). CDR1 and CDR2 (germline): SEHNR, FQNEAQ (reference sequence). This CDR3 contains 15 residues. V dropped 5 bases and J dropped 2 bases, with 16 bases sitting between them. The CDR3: CASSPPGRTTYEQYF. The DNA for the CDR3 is TGTGCCAGCAGCCCCCCGGGACGAACCACCTACGAGCAGTACTTC. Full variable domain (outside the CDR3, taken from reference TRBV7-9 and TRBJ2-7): DTGVSQNPRHKITKRGQNVTFRCDPISEHNRLYWYRQTLGQGPEFLTYFQNEAQLEKSRLLSDRFSAERPKGSFSTLEIQRTEQGDSAMYLCASSPPGRTTYEQYFGPGTRLTVT.

CDR3 loop: CASSLPGREQYF. The CDR3 DNA sequence: TGTGCCAGCAGTCTGCCAGGGAGGGAGCAGTACTTC. The genes are TRBV2 and TRBJ2-7; weak D call: TRBD2 (6 bases). V was trimmed by 5 bases and J by 7 bases, leaving 12 bases between them. The CDR3 covers 12 residues. Germline V gene data show CDR1 as SNHLY and CDR2 as FYNNEI.

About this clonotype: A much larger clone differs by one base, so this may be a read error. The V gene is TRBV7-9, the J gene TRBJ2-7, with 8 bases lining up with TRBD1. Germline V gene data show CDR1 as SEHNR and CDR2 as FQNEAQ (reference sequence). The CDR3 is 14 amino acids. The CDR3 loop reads CAGSPTGVSYEQYF. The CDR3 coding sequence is TGTGCCGGCAGCCCGACAGGGGTCTCCTACGAGCAGTACTTC. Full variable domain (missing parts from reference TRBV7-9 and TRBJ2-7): DTGVSQNPRHKITKRGQNVTFRCDPISEHNRLYWYRQTLGQGPEFLTYFQNEAQLEKSRLLSDRFSAERPKGSFSTLEIQRTEQGDSAMYLCAGSPTGVSYEQYFGPGTRLTVT.